A single sample gave rise to the 30 T cell receptor beta chains below, sequenced in a study of blood T cell repertoires in COVID-19 (dated by TCRdb to between 2020 and 2021). The method behind the library was the immunoSEQ multiplex PCR assay. TCRdb provides this immuneACCESS table in a form limited to in-frame rearrangements. Some clones are lacking; in checked studies, under half of them reflect an unresolved V gene, and why the rest are absent is not known. This sample has a few hundred thousand clones in its table, and over 75% of those were observed once. The ten top clones hold roughly 1.9% of the sample. The sample was peripheral blood. Source of these receptors: a man aged 30-40 years who had recovered from COVID-19.

This rearrangement joins TRBV21-1 to TRBJ2-7; the table names TRBD1, a call not compared with the DNA. TRBV21-1 is designated a pseudogene. CDR3 length equals 14 residues. CDR3 coding DNA: TGTGCCAGCAGCTGTTGGAAACAGGGTTACGAGCAGTACGTC. Translating it yields CASSCWKQGYEQYV.

The chain carries TRBV6-6 and TRBJ2-7; 7 positions agree with TRBD1. Germline CDR1 is MNHNY and CDR2 is SVGAGI (reference sequence). The CDR3 sequence is 14 residues long. V was pared by 2 bases and J by 2 bases, with 3 bases of the junction left unmatched. The CDR3 DNA sequence: TGTGCCAGCAGTTACGAGGGACAGCCCTACGAGCAGTACTTC. As protein: CASSYEGQPYEQYF.

This clone was counted between two and nine times. The V and J genes are TRBV18 and TRBJ1-5, with 7 bases fitting TRBD1. Germline assignment: CDR1 KGHSH and CDR2 LQKENI. There are 17 residues in the CDR3. V trimming: 3 bases; J trimming: 6 bases; junction bases outside the gene matches: 14. CDR3 nucleotides: TGTGCCAGCTCACCGTCCGGGACAGTAGCTTCAGGTCAGCCCCAGCATTTT. It specifies CASSPSGTVASGQPQHF.

CDR3 nucleotides: TGTGCCAGCAGTGACATAACGAGGTGGGATTCACCCCTCCACTTT. Translation: CASSDITRWDSPLHF. The chain carries TRBV6-1 and TRBJ1-6; D not certain. Germline-derived CDR1 and CDR2 are MNHNS and SASEGT. V dropped 3 bases and J dropped 8 bases, with 14 bases sitting between them. This CDR3 region has 15 residues.

The V call is TRBV18, the J call TRBJ1-1; the match to TRBD1 covers 10 bases. The CDR3 is 14 amino acids. Germline CDR1 KGHSH, CDR2 LQKENI. V was pared by 3 bases and J by 7 bases, with 5 bases of the junction left unmatched. This chain's CDR3 is CASSPDRGHGEAFF. CDR3 DNA sequence: TGTGCCAGCTCACCTGACAGGGGGCATGGTGAAGCTTTCTTT.

The chain employs TRBV2 and TRBJ2-2, with a tentative D call TRBD1 (5 bases). The V and J ends lost 10 bases and 4 bases respectively, with 13 bases between them. CDR1 is SNHLY and CDR2 is FYNNEI in the germline V gene. This CDR3 region has 13 residues. CDR3 sequence (DNA): TGTGCCACCAGCAGGGCTGGCACCGGGGAGCTGTTTTTT. Protein sequence: CATSRAGTGELFF.

V and J are TRBV29-1 and TRBJ2-5; D possibly corresponds to TRBD2 (5 bases). The germline CDR1 and CDR2 sequences are SQVTM and ANQGSEA. Trimming stripped 7 bases from V and 6 bases from J, with 21 bases between. There are 14 residues in the CDR3. CDR3 residues: CSEDFRRVGKTQYF. DNA for the CDR3: TGCAGCGAAGACTTCAGAAGGGTCGGGAAGACCCAGTACTTC.

This clone was seen only a few times. The rearrangement joins TRBV5-1 to TRBJ1-1; TRBD1 might be the D (5 bases). Looked up from germline, CDR1 is SGHRS and CDR2 is YFSETQ. The CDR3 spans 14 residues. V was clipped by 0 bases and J by 7 bases, with 13 bases between them. In DNA form, the CDR3 reads TGCGCCAGCAGCTTGGCCCCCTTGCAGGGTGAAGCTTTCTTT. This codes for CASSLAPLQGEAFF.

This chain uses TRBV5-4 with TRBJ2-1, with 8 nucleotides matching TRBD2. With 0 bases clipped from V and 10 bases from J, the junction kept 9 bases outside the gene matches. Per the germline V gene, CDR1 is SGHNT and CDR2 is YYREEE (reference sequence). The CDR3 runs to 15 residues. CDR3 in DNA: TGTGCCAGCAGCTTGGCGTTTAGCGGGACTGAAGAGCAGTTCTTC. Protein product: CASSLAFSGTEEQFF. The full variable domain, its missing parts supplied by reference TRBV5-4 and TRBJ2-1, is ETGVTQSPTHLIKTRGQQVTLRCSSQSGHNTVSWYQQALGQGPQFIFQYYREEENGRGNFPPRFSGLQFPNYSSELNVNALELDDSALYLCASSLAFSGTEEQFFGPGTRLTVL.

The chain has TRBV4-2 and TRBJ2-1; maybe TRBD2 (6 bases). The germline V and J ends were trimmed by 1 base and 5 bases, with 15 bases remaining between them. The CDR3 runs 16 residues. Germline V gene sequence: CDR1 LGHNA, CDR2 YNFKEQ. Here the CDR3 reads CASSQGGDWLNNEQFF. The CDR3 coding sequence is TGTGCCAGCAGCCAAGGAGGGGACTGGCTAAACAATGAGCAGTTCTTC.

The V call is TRBV6-5, the J call TRBJ2-7; tentatively, D is TRBD2 (5 bases). V was cut by 2 bases and J by 6 bases, with 14 bases left in between. The CDR3 is 14 amino acids. Germline V gene data show CDR1 as MNHEY and CDR2 as SVGAGI. In DNA, the CDR3 is TGTGCCAGCAGTTACAAGGCGGGCGGCCCCGAGCAGTACTTC. It codes for CASSYKAGGPEQYF.

V gene TRBV18 combines with J gene TRBJ2-2; D might be TRBD2 (6 bases). The CDR3 runs 16 residues. Trimming left V 2 bases short and J 0 bases short, with 10 bases between. Germline assignment: CDR1 KGHSH and CDR2 LQKENI. In nucleotides, the CDR3 is TGTGCCAGCTCACCATTAGCGGACTCGAACACCGGGGAGCTGTTTTTT. It codes for CASSPLADSNTGELFF. Full variable domain (outside the CDR3, taken from reference TRBV18 and TRBJ2-2): NAGVMQNPRHLVRRRGQEARLRCSPMKGHSHVYWYRQLPEEGLKFMVYLQKENIIDESGMPKERFSAEFPKEGPSILRIQQVVRGDSAAYFCASSPLADSNTGELFFGEGSRLTVL.

The V gene is TRBV4-2, the J gene TRBJ1-2; a possible D gene is TRBD1 (6 bases). With 2 bases removed from V and 4 bases from J, the gap between germline ends came to 14 bases. This CDR3 has 15 amino acids. The germline gives CDR1 LGHNA, CDR2 YNFKEQ. CDR3 sequence reads: CASSQREGESYGYTF. For the CDR3, the DNA is TGTGCCAGCAGCCAAAGAGAGGGGGAGAGCTATGGCTACACCTTC.

The chain links TRBV5-1 to TRBJ2-1; 10 bases are shared with TRBD2. There are 17 residues in the CDR3. The V and J ends lost 0 bases and 6 bases, in that order; junction bases with no gene match: 9. Germline CDR1 reads SGHRS; CDR2 reads YFSETQ. DNA of the CDR3: TGCGCCAGCAGCTTGGTAGCTAGCGGGGGAGGAGTCAATGAGCAGTTCTTC. It specifies CASSLVASGGGVNEQFF.

This chain links TRBV27 with TRBJ2-1; D is unclear. Germline V gene data show CDR1 as MNHEY and CDR2 as SMNVEV (reference sequence). V lost 0 bases and J 1 base, leaving 10 bases between the germline ends. The CDR3 length is 16 residues. As DNA, the CDR3 is TGTGCCAGCAGTTTATCGGCACAGTGGTCCTACAATGAGCAGTTCTTC. This translates into CASSLSAQWSYNEQFF.

This clone was found once. CDR3 sequence (DNA): TGTGCCAGTAGTATATCCGAGGGGAGGGGGTCACCCCTCCACTTT. Encoded protein: CASSISEGRGSPLHF. V usage is TRBV19 and J usage is TRBJ1-6; maybe TRBD1 (6 bases). Germline V gene data show CDR1 as LNHDA and CDR2 as SQIVND (reference sequence). The CDR3 totals 15 residues. Between the trimmed V and J ends, which lost 2 bases and 10 bases, there was a span of 15 bases.

The gene calls are TRBV19 and TRBJ2-2, with 7 bases that match TRBD1. Germline assignment: CDR1 LNHDA and CDR2 SQIVND (reference sequence). The V segment lost 5 bases and the J segment 3 bases; nucleotides outside the gene matches: 3. This CDR3 comprises 14 residues. The CDR3 reads CASSATGDTGELFF. CDR3 DNA sequence: TGTGCCAGTAGTGCTACAGGGGACACCGGGGAGCTGTTTTTT.

The chain links TRBV9 to TRBJ2-1, with D perhaps matching TRBD2 (5 bases). The CDR3 loop spans 16 amino acids. The V gene lost 1 base and the J gene lost 7 bases, with 18 bases spanning the gap. Germline CDR1 and CDR2: SGDLS and YYNGEE. The DNA of the CDR3 is TGTGCCAGCAGCGTAACGGTAACACCGCGGGTGAATGAGCAGTTCTTC. It encodes CASSVTVTPRVNEQFF.

The chain is built from TRBV11-1 and TRBJ1-1, with D possibly matching TRBD1 (6 bases). CDR3 length: 16 amino acids. Germline V gene lookup returns CDR1 SGHAT and CDR2 FQDESV (reference sequence). The V and J ends lost 5 bases and 4 bases respectively, with 20 bases between them. The CDR3 sequence is CASSPGVTAESTEAFF. The CDR3 region has the DNA TGTGCCAGCAGCCCAGGGGTGACAGCTGAATCCACTGAAGCTTTCTTT.

This rearrangement joins TRBV5-4 to TRBJ2-5; TRBD1 matches at 10 bases. This CDR3 has 16 amino acids. The junction had 9 bases not matched to a gene; V was cut back by 2 bases and J by 5 bases. The germline gives CDR1 SGHNT, CDR2 YYREEE (reference sequence). The CDR3 DNA follows: TGTGCCAGCAGCTTCGAGGGACAGGGGTATTTGGAGACCCAGTACTTC. This translates into CASSFEGQGYLETQYF.

The V and J genes are TRBV15 and TRBJ2-5, with D possibly matching TRBD1 (6 bases). Trimming shortened V by 6 bases and J by 1 base, and 9 bases separated the two germline ends. Germline V gives CDR1 LNHNV, CDR2 YYDKDF (reference sequence). CDR3 length: 13 residues. Here the CDR3 reads CATRRTAQETQYF. As DNA, the CDR3 is TGTGCCACCAGAAGGACAGCCCAAGAGACCCAGTACTTC.

The V and J genes are TRBV6-5 and TRBJ1-2, with 8 bases that match TRBD1. Germline V gene lookup returns CDR1 MNHEY and CDR2 SVGAGI. The CDR3 is 12 amino acids. J gave up 14 bases and V 6 bases, and 11 bases lay outside the gene matches. The CDR3 nucleotides read TGTGCCAGCAGCCCGCTCAGGGGGCTGGATACCTTC. The encoded protein is CASSPLRGLDTF.

The CDR3 DNA follows: TGTGCCAGCAGCGCCCGGGGGGTAAAAGAGACCCAGTACTTC. Amino acids: CASSARGVKETQYF. The chain joins TRBV9 to TRBJ2-5, with 7 nucleotides matching TRBD2. Losses at the gene ends were 3 bases for V and 3 bases for J; bases not matched to a gene: 5. Per germline, CDR1 SGDLS and CDR2 YYNGEE. The CDR3 contains 14 residues. Filled out from reference TRBV9 and TRBJ2-5, the complete variable domain reads DSGVTQTPKHLITATGQRVTLRCSPRSGDLSVYWYQQSLDQGLQFLIQYYNGEERAKGNILERFSAQQFPDLHSELNLSSLELGDSALYFCASSARGVKETQYFGPGTRLLVL.

The rearrangement joins TRBV5-1 to TRBJ2-6; a weak D match, TRBD2 (5 bases). Germline V lookup: CDR1 SGHRS, CDR2 YFSETQ. V lost 0 bases, J lost 1 base, and 5 bases lay in between. CDR3 length: 15 amino acids. Here the CDR3 DNA reads TGCGCCAGCAGCTTGGGGGAGTCTGGGGCCAACGTCCTGACTTTC. Its protein product is CASSLGESGANVLTF.

The gene calls are TRBV29-1 and TRBJ2-2, with 8 bases aligning to TRBD2. The CDR3 runs 16 residues. The V and J ends lost 0 bases and 1 base, in that order; junction bases with no gene match: 4. Germline values: CDR1 SQVTM, CDR2 ANQGSEA. CDR3 DNA sequence: TGCAGCGTTGAAGATCGTCTAGCGGGGAACACCGGGGAGCTGTTTTTT. The encoded protein is CSVEDRLAGNTGELFF.

The rearrangement joins TRBV7-2 to TRBJ1-6; D not resolved. The CDR3 is 14 residues long. V was shortened by 6 bases and J by 5 bases, with 11 bases between the two germline ends. From germline, CDR1 is SGHTA and CDR2 FQGNSA. The CDR3 loop reads CASRWARNNSPLHF. The CDR3 coding sequence is TGTGCCAGCAGATGGGCCCGTAATAATTCACCCCTCCACTTT.

The rearrangement uses TRBV5-1 and TRBJ2-1; 7 bases match TRBD2. The CDR3 runs to 13 residues. Germline V lookup: CDR1 SGHRS, CDR2 YFSETQ. V lost 3 bases, J lost 7 bases, and 4 bases stayed unmatched. The CDR3: CASSSGLRNEQFF. Written as DNA, the CDR3 is TGCGCCAGCAGCTCGGGACTACGTAATGAGCAGTTCTTC.

The CDR3 here is CASSLRAGRWPQHF. CDR3 DNA: TGTGCCAGCAGTTTACGGGCAGGGCGGTGGCCCCAGCATTTT. The rearrangement joins TRBV27 to TRBJ1-5, with a tentative D call TRBD1 (5 bases). CDR1 and CDR2 from the germline V gene are MNHEY and SMNVEV (reference sequence). CDR3 size: 14 residues. The V gene lost 2 bases and the J gene lost 9 bases, with 14 bases spanning the gap.

The chain employs TRBV7-3 and TRBJ2-3, with D possibly matching TRBD2 (6 bases). V lost 1 base and J lost 1, with 15 bases in between. Per germline, CDR1 SGHTA and CDR2 FQGTGA. The CDR3 sequence is 17 residues long. The CDR3 nucleotides read TGTGCCAGCAGCTTAAACGGGGGTCGTCCCGGCACAGATACGCAGTATTTT. Residues: CASSLNGGRPGTDTQYF.

This clone was observed a single time. This CDR3 reads CASSSTGQGTQPQHF. DNA for the CDR3: TGTGCCAGCAGCTCCACCGGGCAGGGAACTCAGCCCCAGCATTTT. The gene calls are TRBV7-2 and TRBJ1-5; D may be TRBD1 (5 bases). Per the germline V gene, CDR1 is SGHTA and CDR2 is FQGNSA. The CDR3 sequence is 15 residues long. V lost 4 bases, J lost 6 bases, and 16 bases lay in between.